The 6 T cell receptor beta chains in this list originate from one sample, sequenced in a study of OX40 agonist ivuxolimab in advanced cancers. This table comes from immunoSEQ multiplex PCR, and its TCRdb copy is limited to in-frame clones, with some not included. The data show some 78,000 clones, around 87% seen once. Here the sequenced sample was CD4+ or CD8+ T cells sorted from blood, taken in a trial of the OX40 agonist ivuxolimab. The receptors originated from an adult with an advanced solid tumor such as melanoma, head and neck, liver or kidney cancer.

The CDR3 sequence: CASSNGQPNTEAFF. For the CDR3, the DNA is TGCGCCAGCAGCAACGGACAGCCGAACACTGAAGCTTTCTTT. V is TRBV5-1 and J is TRBJ1-1, with TRBD1 as a possible D gene (6 bases). This CDR3 contains 14 residues. Per germline, CDR1 SGHRS and CDR2 YFSETQ. Trimming removed 4 bases from V and 1 base from J, with 11 bases in between.

This chain connects TRBV19 to TRBJ1-1; possible D gene TRBD1, 5 bases. The germline CDR1 and CDR2 sequences are LNHDA and SQIVND (reference sequence). This CDR3 is 15 amino acids long. V was pared by 5 bases and J by 0 bases, with 13 bases between. CDR3 sequence (DNA): TGTGCCAGTAGTGTTGGGGACGGGATGAACACTGAAGCTTTCTTT. Amino acids: CASSVGDGMNTEAFF.

This chain joins TRBV18 and TRBJ1-5; 7 bases agree with TRBD1. The germline gives CDR1 KGHSH, CDR2 LQKENI. CDR3 length equals 14 residues. V lost 3 bases to trimming and J lost 4 bases; unmatched junction nucleotides: 3. The CDR3 sequence is CASSPGTANQPQHF. CDR3 in DNA: TGTGCCAGCTCACCGGGGACAGCAAATCAGCCCCAGCATTTT.

V usage is TRBV18 and J usage is TRBJ2-5; maybe TRBD1 (5 bases). The CDR3 contains 13 residues. CDR1 is KGHSH, CDR2 LQKENI, per germline. V was clipped by 5 bases and J by 5 bases, with 12 bases between them. For the CDR3, the DNA is TGTGCCAGCTCAGATACAGGTCGGGAGACCCAGTACTTC. Its translation: CASSDTGRETQYF.

The V gene is TRBV10-1, the J gene TRBJ2-1, with TRBD1 identical over 9 bases. The V segment lost 3 bases and the J segment 4 bases; nucleotides outside the gene matches: 4. The CDR3 consists of 15 residues. Looked up from germline, CDR1 is WNHNN and CDR2 is SYGVQD (reference sequence). The CDR3 region is CASSEGQGRYNEQFF. The CDR3 DNA is TGCGCCAGCAGTGAAGGACAGGGGCGGTACAATGAGCAGTTCTTC.

DNA for the CDR3: TGTGCCAGCAGCTTAGTCTTGTGGGGCGAACGCAATGAGCAGTTCTTC. Translating gives CASSLVLWGERNEQFF. This sequence joins TRBV11-2 and TRBJ2-1; D is possibly TRBD1 (5 bases). The CDR3 sequence is 16 residues long. V lost 1 base to trimming and J lost 6 bases, with 16 bases between them. Per germline, CDR1 SGHAT and CDR2 FQNNGV.